Below, 26 T cell receptor beta chains from the same sample are listed, as sequenced in a study of T cells after posttransplantation cyclophosphamide. Generated by immunoSEQ multiplex PCR, the TCRdb table keeps only in-frame clones and is missing some. The sample comprises about 16,000 clones, roughly 92% of which are singletons, and roughly 0.52% rests with the top ten. Busulfan-fludarabine conditioning, marrow transplant, and cyclophosphamide on days +3 and +4 were administered. This material consisted of CD4+ T cells sorted from blood, taken after allogeneic stem cell transplant with posttransplant cyclophosphamide. All receptors come from a male patient aged 55 to 70 who received an allogeneic stem cell transplant from a related donor and was CMV-positive. Some T cells may arise from the graft donor.

The chain employs TRBV4-2 and TRBJ1-6; a weak D match, TRBD1 (5 bases). With 0 bases removed from V and 10 bases from J, the gap between germline ends came to 13 bases. Germline CDR1 LGHNA, CDR2 YNFKEQ. The CDR3 consists of 15 residues. The CDR3 DNA is TGTGCCAGCAGCCAAGATTACGGGGGTGGGTCACCCCTCCACTTT. Translated, it gives CASSQDYGGGSPLHF.

This chain links TRBV18 with TRBJ1-1; the match to TRBD1 covers 7 bases. Germline trimming cut 2 bases from V and 2 bases from J; bases unmatched to any gene: 2. The germline V gene encodes CDR1 KGHSH and CDR2 LQKENI. The CDR3 covers 14 residues. The CDR3 DNA reads as TGTGCCAGCTCACCATGGGACAGCAACACTGAAGCTTTCTTT. Its protein product is CASSPWDSNTEAFF.

The CDR3 protein is CASGQAPSYEQYF. The CDR3 region has the DNA TGTGCCAGTGGACAGGCGCCTTCCTACGAGCAGTACTTC. The genes are TRBV19 and TRBJ2-7, with 7 bases matching TRBD1. CDR3 length: 13 amino acids. J was trimmed by 1 base and V by 8 bases; bases with no gene match: 5. CDR1 and CDR2 (germline): LNHDA, SQIVND (reference sequence).

The chain recombines TRBV12-5 with TRBJ2-5; 7 bases are a match to TRBD2. The CDR3 runs 14 residues. Germline-derived CDR1 and CDR2 are LGHNT and FRNRAP. J gave up 5 bases and V 5 bases, and 8 bases lay outside the gene matches. The CDR3 sequence is CASGPPGGTETQYF. The CDR3, as DNA: TGTGCTAGTGGTCCCCCGGGGGGAACCGAGACCCAGTACTTC.

This chain links TRBV19 with TRBJ1-2, with no clear D. The CDR3 is made up of 12 amino acids. Per the germline V gene, CDR1 is LNHDA and CDR2 is SQIVND (reference sequence). Between the trimmed V and J ends, which lost 6 bases and 1 base, there was a span of 6 bases. The chain's CDR3 is CASRPGNYGYTF. DNA for the CDR3: TGTGCCAGTAGACCGGGTAACTATGGCTACACCTTC. The full variable domain, completed using reference TRBV19 and TRBJ1-2, is DGGITQSPKYLFRKEGQNVTLSCEQNLNHDAMYWYRQDPGQGLRLIYYSQIVNDFQKGDIAEGYSVSREKKESFPLTVTSAQKNPTAFYLCASRPGNYGYTFGSGTRLTVV.

The V and J genes are TRBV19 and TRBJ2-3; TRBD2 aligns across 12 bases. The CDR3 is 15 residues long. With V trimmed by 5 bases and J by 2 bases, 2 bases remained unmatched. Germline-derived CDR1 and CDR2 are LNHDA and SQIVND (reference sequence). Here the CDR3 DNA reads TGTGCCAGTAGTGGACTAGCGGGGATCACAGATACGCAGTATTTT. Protein product: CASSGLAGITDTQYF.

The chain couples TRBV5-1 to TRBJ1-1; 7 nucleotides agree with TRBD1. V gave up 2 bases and J gave up 7 bases; unmatched junction bases: 11. Germline assignment: CDR1 SGHRS and CDR2 YFSETQ. The CDR3 runs 15 residues. This chain's CDR3 is CASSLVTGTAIEAFF. As DNA, the CDR3 is TGCGCCAGCAGCTTAGTAACCGGGACAGCGATTGAAGCTTTCTTT.

The chain uses TRBV5-1 and TRBJ1-4; D may be TRBD1 (5 bases). Per the germline V gene, CDR1 is SGHRS and CDR2 is YFSETQ. Trimming cost V 6 bases and J 0 bases, with 12 bases left between them. This CDR3 has 15 amino acids. This CDR3 reads CASKREGSTNEKLFF. CDR3 DNA: TGCGCCAGCAAAAGGGAGGGGTCAACTAATGAAAAACTGTTTTTT.

The V and J genes are TRBV7-8 and TRBJ2-1; D gene unclear. The germline V gene has CDR1 SGHVS and CDR2 FQNEAQ. The CDR3 runs to 13 residues. The V end was cut by 1 base, the J end by 5 bases, with 6 bases between. The CDR3 reads CASSLVANNEQFF. CDR3 nucleotide sequence: TGTGCCAGCAGCTTAGTCGCTAACAATGAGCAGTTCTTC.

In DNA, the CDR3 is TGTGCCAGCAGTGTAAGGGGACAGGGGGGAAACTATGGCTACACCTTC. It codes for CASSVRGQGGNYGYTF. The J gene is TRBJ1-2, the V gene TRBV2; 11 bases are a match to TRBD1. The germline CDR1 and CDR2 sequences are SNHLY and FYNNEI. V lost 4 bases and J lost 2; bases outside the gene matches: 6. The CDR3 has 16 amino acids.

The gene calls are TRBV18 and TRBJ2-7; 7 bases map to TRBD1. The V and J ends lost 2 bases and 2 bases, in that order; junction bases with no gene match: 3. Looked up from germline, CDR1 is KGHSH and CDR2 is LQKENI. The CDR3 consists of 14 residues. CDR3 sequence: CASSPLQGTYEQYF. CDR3 DNA: TGTGCCAGCTCACCATTACAGGGGACCTACGAGCAGTACTTC. The full variable domain, in which reference TRBV18 and TRBJ2-7 provide the parts outside the CDR3, is NAGVMQNPRHLVRRRGQEARLRCSPMKGHSHVYWYRQLPEEGLKFMVYLQKENIIDESGMPKERFSAEFPKEGPSILRIQQVVRGDSAAYFCASSPLQGTYEQYFGPGTRLTVT.

CDR3 sequence: CASSPGTGVYEQYF. CDR3 DNA sequence: TGCGCCAGCAGTCCCGGGACAGGGGTATACGAGCAGTACTTC. V and J are TRBV5-1 and TRBJ2-7, with 10 bases that match TRBD1. The V gene's germline CDR1 is SGHRS and CDR2 YFSETQ. Trimming removed 5 bases from V and 4 bases from J; junction bases left unmatched: 6. This CDR3 is 14 amino acids long.

The CDR3 loop is CASSPWGPGTGTYNEQFF. CDR3 nucleotide sequence: TGTGCCAGTAGTCCATGGGGGCCCGGGACAGGGACCTACAATGAGCAGTTCTTC. The rearrangement joins TRBV19 to TRBJ2-1, with TRBD1 identical over 9 bases. V shed 5 bases and J 2 bases; nucleotides not matched to a gene: 13. The CDR3 has 18 residues. CDR1 is LNHDA and CDR2 is SQIVND in the germline V gene (reference sequence).

V is TRBV27 and J is TRBJ2-4; weak D call: TRBD2 (6 bases). V lost 5 bases and J 8 bases, leaving 13 bases between the germline ends. The CDR3 covers 13 residues. The germline V gene encodes CDR1 MNHEY and CDR2 SMNVEV (reference sequence). CDR3 residues: CASSPSRGYIQYF. In DNA, the CDR3 is TGTGCCAGCAGTCCCTCTCGGGGGTACATTCAGTACTTC.

The chain recombines TRBV18 with TRBJ1-4; a weak D match, TRBD1 (6 bases). The germline V gene encodes CDR1 KGHSH and CDR2 LQKENI. The CDR3 covers 15 residues. Trimming cost V 0 bases and J 5 bases, with 10 bases left between them. DNA of the CDR3: TGTGCCAGCTCACCACCCGGTGACAGGAATGAAAAACTGTTTTTT. Translation: CASSPPGDRNEKLFF.

This chain uses TRBV9 with TRBJ1-2; tentatively, D is TRBD1 (5 bases). Germline V gene lookup returns CDR1 SGDLS and CDR2 YYNGEE. The V end lost 6 bases, the J end lost 0 bases, and 12 bases lay between the germline ends. CDR3 length: 14 residues. The CDR3 DNA reads as TGTGCCAGCACCGTTACAGGAGCTAACTATGGCTACACCTTC. It encodes CASTVTGANYGYTF.

This clone was detected a few times. This chain links TRBV30 with TRBJ1-2; D remains ambiguous. V lost 4 bases, J lost 4 bases, and 13 bases lay in between. The CDR3 has 13 residues. CDR1 is GTSNPN and CDR2 is SVGIG in the germline V gene (reference sequence). CDR3 DNA: TGTGCCTGGAACCGAGGGCGGACCTATGGCTACACCTTC. Its translation: CAWNRGRTYGYTF.

The chain carries TRBV25-1 and TRBJ2-3, with D tentatively TRBD1 (6 bases). Germline V CDR1 and CDR2: MGHDK, SYGVNS. This CDR3 region has 17 residues. Trimming took off 7 bases at V and 3 bases at J, with 23 bases between the two ends. The CDR3 protein is CASTDTSGARGTDTQYF. CDR3 in DNA: TGTGCCAGCACTGATACCTCAGGGGCACGCGGGACAGATACGCAGTATTTT.

This clone was detected only once. The junction does not match germline at one end; this may be a read error. J is TRBJ2-2 and V is TRBV4-2; weak D call: TRBD2 (6 bases). The CDR3 length is 16 residues. Looked up from germline, CDR1 is LGHNA and CDR2 is YNFKEQ. This CDR3 reads CASSQDLFLNTGGLFF. CDR3 sequence (DNA): TGTGCCAGCAGCCAAGATCTTTTCCTAAACACCGGGGGGCTGTTTTTT.

The rearrangement uses TRBV4-1 and TRBJ1-5, with D unresolved. Germline V lookup: CDR1 MGHRA, CDR2 YSYEKL. V lost 1 base, J lost 4 bases, and 11 bases lay in between. The CDR3 consists of 15 residues. The CDR3, as DNA: TGCGCCAGCAGCCAAGTAGTCTCGGGAAATCAGCCCCAGCATTTT. It codes for CASSQVVSGNQPQHF.

J is TRBJ2-7 and V is TRBV7-2; D is possibly TRBD2 (5 bases). This CDR3 spans 15 amino acids. The germline V gene encodes CDR1 SGHTA and CDR2 FQGNSA. The V end was cut by 0 bases, the J end by 0 bases, with 9 bases between. In nucleotides, the CDR3 is TGTGCCAGCAGCTTAGCCAGCGGAAGCTCCTACGAGCAGTACTTC. Residues: CASSLASGSSYEQYF.

The J gene is TRBJ1-2, the V gene TRBV4-3; maybe TRBD1 (5 bases). This CDR3 has 15 amino acids. The germline CDR1 and CDR2 sequences are LGHNA and YSLEER. With 0 bases removed from V and 4 bases from J, the gap between germline ends came to 12 bases. CDR3 bases: TGCGCCAGCAGCCAAGATGACAGTAACTCCTATGGCTACACCTTC. It specifies CASSQDDSNSYGYTF.

The genes are TRBV10-3 and TRBJ1-1; no clear D. Germline values: CDR1 ENHRY, CDR2 SYGVKD. V was clipped by 0 bases and J by 1 base, with 6 bases between them. The CDR3 has 14 residues. The CDR3 spells CAISESSGNTEAFF. CDR3 nucleotides: TGTGCCATCAGTGAGTCGTCAGGGAACACTGAAGCTTTCTTT.

This CDR3 is CASSFTGANYEQYF. The CDR3 DNA reads as TGCGCCAGCAGCTTCACAGGGGCTAACTACGAGCAGTACTTC. The genes are TRBV5-1 and TRBJ2-7; the match to TRBD1 covers 7 bases. The CDR3 extends over 14 amino acids. CDR1 and CDR2 from the germline V gene are SGHRS and YFSETQ. The J segment lost 3 bases and the V segment lost 2 bases, leaving 5 bases of the junction unmatched.

The chain uses TRBV18 and TRBJ2-7; 7 bases agree with TRBD2. Germline V gives CDR1 KGHSH, CDR2 LQKENI. The J segment lost 0 bases and the V segment lost 3 bases, leaving 5 bases of the junction unmatched. The CDR3 is 15 residues long. CDR3 in DNA: TGTGCCAGCTCACCCGCGGGGGAGAGCTCCTACGAGCAGTACTTC. Translating gives CASSPAGESSYEQYF.

J is TRBJ1-2 and V is TRBV10-3; D is perhaps TRBD1 (6 bases). V lost 3 bases to trimming and J lost 4 bases, with 18 bases between them. CDR3 size: 16 residues. Germline V gene data show CDR1 as ENHRY and CDR2 as SYGVKD. The chain's CDR3 is CAISDENRAEGYGYTF. CDR3 in DNA: TGTGCCATCAGTGATGAAAACAGGGCCGAGGGCTATGGCTACACCTTC.